Sequencing of this T cell receptor (beta chain) was carried out in a study of blood T cell repertoires in COVID-19. About the research overall: Specimens from acute and convalescent COVID-19 originated in the United States, Italy and Spain. Sources were T cells, B-cell-depleted T cells, or PBMCs; the material itself was cDNA or gDNA.

The CDR3 loop spans 14 amino acids. Trimming stripped 4 bases from V and 4 bases from J, with 11 bases between. Germline CDR1 and CDR2: SGHDT and YYEEEE. As handled by the study authors: Estimation of nucleated cell counts relied on the amplification of reference gene primers. This table comes from immunoSEQ multiplex PCR, and its TCRdb copy is limited to in-frame clones, with some not included. V, J and clone size were drawn from that table, and D and trimming were deduced from the DNA. The top ten clones hold around 5.1% of a sample with 220,000 or so clones, around 82% of them seen once. What was sequenced was peripheral blood. This receptor was obtained from a woman in her sixties or seventies with acute or convalescent COVID-19. V gene TRBV5-6 combines with J gene TRBJ1-4; possible D gene TRBD1, 6 bases. The CDR3 loop is CASSKQGINEKLFF. The CDR3 DNA is TGTGCCAGCAGCAAGCAGGGGATTAATGAAAAACTGTTTTTT. Combining the CDR3 with reference TRBV5-6 and TRBJ1-4 gives the whole variable domain DAGVTQSPTHLIKTRGQQVTLRCSPKSGHDTVSWYQQALGQGPQFIFQYYEEEERQRGNFPDRFSGHQFPNYSSELNVNALLLGDSALYLCASSKQGINEKLFFGSGTQLSVL.